This T cell receptor beta chain appears in the sequencing data of a study of OX40 agonist ivuxolimab in advanced cancers. Using immunoSEQ multiplex PCR, the repertoire was profiled, and TCRdb retains in-frame clones only, with some absent. The sample includes tens of thousands of clones, approximately 80% seen only once; the top ten take 0.95% to 1.5%. Germline V gene sequence: CDR1 MNHNS, CDR2 SASEGT. V was trimmed by 6 bases and J by 0 bases, leaving 12 bases between them. This CDR3 is built from 15 residues. This sample comprised CD4+ or CD8+ T cells sorted from blood, obtained in a trial of the OX40 agonist ivuxolimab. The V gene is TRBV6-1, the J gene TRBJ1-3; no clear D gene. This clonotype originated in an adult with an advanced solid tumor such as melanoma, head and neck, liver or kidney cancer. CDR3 residues: CASRAPGPSGNTIYF. The CDR3 bases are TGTGCCAGCAGGGCTCCGGGCCCCTCTGGAAACACCATATATTTT.